This entry lists 8 T cell receptor beta chains sequenced from one sample in a study of human T cells and chemical hapten exposure. Stated time point: patch test 1, 2 weeks after DPC sensitization. Treatment: therapeutic diphenylcyclopropenone sensitization with weekly scalp DPC. Each CDR3 protein is one row after TCRdb ran MiXCR on the RACE reads. The sample contains about 360,000 distinct CDR3 sequences, approximately 6.3% of which appear only once. The specimen was whole blood, collected in connection with sensitization to the hapten diphenylcyclopropenone (DPC). Receptors were obtained from a young woman with alopecia areata. Some clones in this sample may be carry-over from other donors' samples.

V and J are TRBV20-1 and TRBJ1-1; no firm D call. V was clipped by 0 bases and J by 7 bases, with 6 bases between them. This CDR3 has 11 amino acids. Per the germline V gene, CDR1 is DFQATT and CDR2 is SNEGSKA (reference sequence). As DNA, the CDR3 is TGCAGTGCTAGAGAGGCGGGTGAAGCTTTCTTT. Amino acid sequence: CSAREAGEAFF.

In this sample, this clonotype turned up many times. V and J are TRBV12-3 or TRBV12-4 and TRBJ1-4; D uncertain. CDR3 length equals 15 residues. The V and J ends lost 5 bases and 0 bases respectively, with 10 bases between them. CDR3 coding DNA: TGTGCCAGCAGTCCCTTGCAGTCAACTAATGAAAAACTGTTTTTT. Amino acid sequence: CASSPLQSTNEKLFF.

This clonotype has more than one count but fewer than ten. This sequence joins TRBV7-2 and TRBJ1-1; possible D gene TRBD1, 5 bases. V gave up 5 bases and J gave up 0 bases, with 13 bases separating them. CDR3 size: 15 residues. Germline CDR1 SGHTA, CDR2 FQGNSA. This CDR3 is CASSMRAGLNTEAFF. In DNA, the CDR3 is TGTGCCAGCAGCATGAGAGCAGGGCTGAACACTGAAGCTTTCTTT.

The table lists this clonotype with a few counts. The chain combines TRBV2 with TRBJ1-1; D remains ambiguous. Between the trimmed V and J ends, which lost 3 bases and 3 bases, there was a span of 17 bases. Germline V gives CDR1 SNHLY, CDR2 FYNNEI. The CDR3 runs 16 residues. The CDR3 DNA sequence: TGTGCCAGCAGTGAGGGGAAATCAGGAAGGTACACTGAAGCTTTCTTT. Translating gives CASSEGKSGRYTEAFF.

This chain links TRBV5-5 with TRBJ1-6; D is possibly TRBD1 (6 bases). The CDR3 loop spans 18 amino acids. Trimming removed 3 bases from V and 0 bases from J, with 16 bases in between. Germline V gene sequence: CDR1 SGHKS, CDR2 YYEKEE (reference sequence). The chain's CDR3 is CASSSEQGQSSYNSPLHF. As DNA, the CDR3 is TGTGCCAGCAGCTCGGAGCAGGGGCAGAGCTCCTATAATTCACCCCTCCACTTT. The full variable domain, rest sourced from reference TRBV5-5 and TRBJ1-6, is DAGVTQSPTHLIKTRGQQVTLRCSPISGHKSVSWYQQVLGQGPQFIFQYYEKEERGRGNFPDRFSARQFPNYSSELNVNALLLGDSALYLCASSSEQGQSSYNSPLHFGNGTRLTVT.

This clonotype turned up a few times. The CDR3 DNA reads as TGTGCCAGCAGCCAAGTACAGGGGGCCGGGGAGCTGTTTTTT. Translated, it gives CASSQVQGAGELFF. The chain joins TRBV14 to TRBJ2-2; the match to TRBD1 covers 8 bases. CDR1 SGHDN and CDR2 FVKESK come from the germline V gene. The CDR3 is made up of 14 amino acids. V shed 1 base, J shed 6 bases, and the junction held 1 base outside the gene matches.

This clonotype was seen many times. The chain carries TRBV5-6 and TRBJ2-7; no definite D call. Trimming stripped 2 bases from V and 1 base from J, with 10 bases between. This CDR3 spans 14 amino acids. The germline V gene encodes CDR1 SGHDT and CDR2 YYEEEE. CDR3 bases: TGTGCCAGCAGCTTCAGTATCGAGTCCTACGAGCAGTACTTC. Its translation is CASSFSIESYEQYF.

Many counts were recorded for this clonotype. The chain recombines TRBV27 with TRBJ2-2; no clear D gene. Trimming took 6 bases from V and 1 from J, leaving 3 bases between them. This CDR3 spans 12 amino acids. Germline V gene lookup returns CDR1 MNHEY and CDR2 SMNVEV (reference sequence). The CDR3 DNA is TGTGCCAGCAGCAGGAACACCGGGGAGCTGTTTTTT. This gives the protein CASSRNTGELFF.